One and the same sample provided the 23 T cell receptor beta chains below, sequenced in a study of cytomegalovirus exposure and HLA in healthy donors. Both 60 Vbeta primers and 13 Jbeta primers went into the PCR. Sequencing used immunoSEQ multiplex PCR; TCRdb keeps in-frame clones, though not all of them. The sample consists of about 150,000 clones, around 65% of them appearing once. The sample was PBMCs. These receptors were taken from a woman between 25 and 40 years old in good health and CMV-seropositive.

In its sample, this clone was seen a few times. The V call is TRBV4-2, the J call TRBJ1-1; D is possibly TRBD1 (5 bases). The V end lost 4 bases, the J end lost 5 bases, and 14 bases lay between the germline ends. CDR3 size: 14 residues. Germline values: CDR1 LGHNA, CDR2 YNFKEQ. The CDR3 DNA is TGTGCCAGCAGCCGTGGGGCAGTTGAGACTGAAGCTTTCTTT. It codes for CASSRGAVETEAFF.

This rearrangement joins TRBV5-6 to TRBJ2-5; 8 bases fit TRBD1. The CDR3 runs to 15 residues. Per germline, CDR1 SGHDT and CDR2 YYEEEE. J lost 2 bases, V lost 1 base, and 4 bases had no gene match. The CDR3 DNA follows: TGTGCCAGCAGCTTGTACTGGACAGGGCAAGAGACCCAGTACTTC. Amino acids: CASSLYWTGQETQYF.

This chain links TRBV25-1 with TRBJ1-6; D is ambiguous. The CDR3 is 15 amino acids. Trimming took 3 bases from V and 0 from J, leaving 6 bases between them. Germline CDR1 is MGHDK and CDR2 is SYGVNS. CDR3 in amino acids: CASSERYSYNSPLHF. CDR3 in DNA: TGTGCCAGCAGTGAGCGATACTCCTATAATTCACCCCTCCACTTT.

This clone was detected only a few times. V and J are TRBV5-6 and TRBJ2-3; D may be TRBD1 (5 bases). Germline V gives CDR1 SGHDT, CDR2 YYEEEE. The CDR3 is 12 amino acids. V was trimmed by 4 bases and J by 5 bases, leaving 8 bases between them. CDR3 in amino acids: CASSDDRDTQYF. In DNA, the CDR3 is TGTGCCAGCAGCGATGACAGAGATACGCAGTATTTT.

The rearrangement uses TRBV11-1 and TRBJ1-1; D unclear. The germline CDR1 and CDR2 sequences are SGHAT and FQDESV (reference sequence). The CDR3 consists of 13 residues. Trimming removed 2 bases at V and 0 bases at J, with 4 bases between. CDR3 sequence: CASSLIMNTEAFF. In DNA form, the CDR3 reads TGTGCCAGCAGCTTAATAATGAACACTGAAGCTTTCTTT.

The chain uses TRBV28 and TRBJ1-2; D is ambiguous. The V gene lost 7 bases and the J gene lost 4 bases, with 7 bases spanning the gap. CDR3 length: 11 amino acids. From germline, CDR1 is MDHEN and CDR2 SYDVKM. The CDR3 DNA sequence: TGTGCCAGCAACAGCTTCTATGGCTACACCTTC. It encodes CASNSFYGYTF.

V and J are TRBV29-1 and TRBJ2-5, with 8 bases aligning to TRBD1. Judging by the DNA end, TRBJ2-7 fits better; the J call may be wrong. The germline CDR1 and CDR2 sequences are SQVTM and ANQGSEA. This CDR3 comprises 14 residues. The CDR3 sequence is CSAKSFDRGYEQYF. The CDR3 nucleotides are TGCAGCGCGAAAAGTTTCGACAGGGGCTACGAGCAGTACTTC.

J is TRBJ1-5 and V is TRBV4-1, with 8 bases matching TRBD1. In germline, CDR1 is MGHRA, CDR2 YSYEKL. V shed 0 bases, J shed 4 bases, and the junction held 5 bases outside the gene matches. The CDR3 contains 16 residues. The CDR3: CASSQDSGQVNQPQHF. The CDR3 nucleotides are TGCGCCAGCAGCCAAGATTCGGGACAGGTGAATCAGCCCCAGCATTTT.

V usage is TRBV5-1 and J usage is TRBJ2-1; TRBD2 aligns across 7 bases. The CDR3 loop spans 15 amino acids. The germline gives CDR1 SGHRS, CDR2 YFSETQ. J lost 4 bases, V lost 5 bases, and 9 bases had no gene match. DNA of the CDR3: TGCGCCAGCAGAGGGGCGGGAGCGGCGTACAATGAGCAGTTCTTC. It specifies CASRGAGAAYNEQFF.

The chain uses TRBV25-1 and TRBJ1-4, with D perhaps TRBD1 (6 bases). There are 17 residues in the CDR3. Trimming pared 4 bases from V and 3 bases from J, leaving 18 bases between. The germline CDR1 and CDR2 sequences are MGHDK and SYGVNS. The DNA of the CDR3 is TGTGCCAGCAGTGTGGGGAACTGGGCAGGGGCTAATGAAAAACTGTTTTTT. Its translation is CASSVGNWAGANEKLFF.

This rearrangement joins TRBV14 to TRBJ1-5, with 8 bases matching TRBD1. J was trimmed by 1 base and V by 4 bases; bases with no gene match: 0. The CDR3 has 14 residues. Germline lookup yields CDR1 SGHDN and CDR2 FVKESK. In DNA, the CDR3 is TGTGCCAGCAGCCGACAGGGGAGCAATCAGCCCCAGCATTTT. It specifies CASSRQGSNQPQHF. Full variable domain (rest looked up from reference TRBV14 and TRBJ1-5): EAGVTQFPSHSVIEKGQTVTLRCDPISGHDNLYWYRRVMGKEIKFLLHFVKESKQDESGMPNNRFLAERTGGTYSTLKVQPAELEDSGVYFCASSRQGSNQPQHFGDGTRLSIL.

The chain has TRBV4-1 and TRBJ1-2, with D perhaps TRBD1 (5 bases). Between the trimmed V and J ends, which lost 6 bases and 4 bases, there was a span of 21 bases. The CDR3 length is 16 residues. Germline V gene lookup returns CDR1 MGHRA and CDR2 YSYEKL. DNA for the CDR3: TGCGCCAGCAGACTCACCACATACGACAGCTTCTATGGCTACACCTTC. It codes for CASRLTTYDSFYGYTF.

The V and J genes are TRBV28 and TRBJ1-4; D uncertain. There are 14 residues in the CDR3. Trimming removed 4 bases at V and 7 bases at J, with 13 bases between. Per germline, CDR1 MDHEN and CDR2 SYDVKM. The CDR3 here is CASSSSVFFEKLFF. CDR3 sequence (DNA): TGTGCCAGCAGTTCCTCGGTGTTTTTTGAAAAACTGTTTTTT.

The chain employs TRBV2 and TRBJ1-5, with D unresolved. CDR3 length: 13 residues. Germline V CDR1 and CDR2: SNHLY, FYNNEI. Trimming stripped 8 bases from V and 0 bases from J, with 8 bases between. In DNA form, the CDR3 reads TGTGCCAGCTTCGGGGATAGCAATCAGCCCCAGCATTTT. Translated, it gives CASFGDSNQPQHF.

This chain joins TRBV29-1 and TRBJ2-7; D gene unclear. V was clipped by 6 bases and J by 3 bases, with 15 bases between them. The CDR3 has 13 residues. Germline CDR1 and CDR2: SQVTM and ANQGSEA. The CDR3 DNA is TGCAGCGTGGGTCACGGCGGAATCTACGAGCAGTACTTC. Protein sequence: CSVGHGGIYEQYF.

The V call is TRBV30, the J call TRBJ1-5, with D maybe TRBD1 (6 bases). CDR1 and CDR2 from the germline V gene are GTSNPN and SVGIG (reference sequence). V lost 0 bases, J lost 4 bases, and 10 bases lay in between. The length of the CDR3 is 14 residues. CDR3 DNA sequence: TGTGCCTGGAGTGTACAGGGTAGTAATCAGCCCCAGCATTTT. This encodes CAWSVQGSNQPQHF.

This clone has ten or more counts. This rearrangement joins TRBV5-4 to TRBJ2-5, with 9 bases fitting TRBD1. V lost 4 bases, J lost 0 bases, and 4 bases stayed unmatched. CDR1 is SGHNT and CDR2 is YYREEE in the germline V gene (reference sequence). The CDR3 sequence is 15 residues long. This chain's CDR3 is CASSMGQGNQETQYF. The CDR3 DNA follows: TGTGCCAGCAGCATGGGACAGGGCAACCAAGAGACCCAGTACTTC.

This clone occurred a few times. The chain couples TRBV5-6 to TRBJ1-3; a weak D match, TRBD1 (5 bases). The length of the CDR3 is 16 residues. V dropped 4 bases and J dropped 2 bases, with 16 bases sitting between them. The V gene's germline CDR1 is SGHDT and CDR2 YYEEEE. The CDR3 is CASSLYDRKPGNTIYF. DNA of the CDR3: TGTGCCAGCAGCCTATACGACAGAAAGCCTGGAAACACCATATATTTT.

This clone appeared a single time. J is TRBJ2-2 and V is TRBV29-1; the D gene is possibly TRBD2 (7 bases). The V end was cut by 4 bases, the J end by 6 bases, with 12 bases between. This CDR3 is 13 amino acids long. Looked up from germline, CDR1 is SQVTM and CDR2 is ANQGSEA. CDR3 in amino acids: CSVVGGGAGELFF. DNA for the CDR3: TGCAGCGTTGTAGGGGGGGGCGCCGGGGAGCTGTTTTTT.

This rearrangement joins TRBV7-9 to TRBJ1-1, with 9 bases aligning to TRBD1. Germline V gene sequence: CDR1 SEHNR, CDR2 FQNEAQ (reference sequence). CDR3 size: 14 residues. J lost 4 bases, V lost 4 bases, and 4 bases had no gene match. CDR3 amino acids: CASSSGQGSTEAFF. The CDR3 DNA reads as TGTGCCAGCAGCTCCGGACAGGGGAGCACTGAAGCTTTCTTT.

The CDR3 DNA reads as TGCGCCAGCAGCACGTGGGGCCCGTATAATTCACCCCTCCACTTT. This encodes CASSTWGPYNSPLHF. The chain carries TRBV5-1 and TRBJ1-6; D may be TRBD1 (5 bases). This CDR3 contains 15 residues. V lost 4 bases to trimming and J lost 4 bases, with 12 bases between them. The germline V gene has CDR1 SGHRS and CDR2 YFSETQ. The full variable domain, completed using reference TRBV5-1 and TRBJ1-6, is KAGVTQTPRYLIKTRGQQVTLSCSPISGHRSVSWYQQTPGQGLQFLFEYFSETQRNKGNFPGRFSGRQFSNSRSEMNVSTLELGDSALYLCASSTWGPYNSPLHFGNGTRLTVT.

V and J are TRBV10-1 and TRBJ2-3; 9 bases line up with TRBD1. Trimming at V came to 4 bases and at J to 2 bases, leaving 4 bases not matched to a gene. CDR1 is WNHNN, CDR2 SYGVQD, per germline (reference sequence). There are 15 residues in the CDR3. The CDR3 sequence: CASSGGQGITDTQYF. CDR3 coding DNA: TGCGCCAGCAGTGGCGGACAGGGGATCACAGATACGCAGTATTTT.

This chain links TRBV4-1 with TRBJ1-2, with a tentative D call TRBD1 (6 bases). V was shortened by 0 bases and J by 4 bases, with 12 bases between the two germline ends. Germline V lookup: CDR1 MGHRA, CDR2 YSYEKL. CDR3 length: 15 residues. DNA for the CDR3: TGCGCCAGCAGCCAAGAGGCAGGGGTCTTCTATGGCTACACCTTC. Residues: CASSQEAGVFYGYTF.